One sample yielded the 20 T cell receptor beta chains listed below, sequenced in a study of blood T cell repertoires in COVID-19. TCRdb keeps only in-frame clones here, not all; method: immunoSEQ multiplex PCR. The sample includes approximately 220,000 clones, 90% of them seen just once. The sequenced sample consisted of PBMCs or T cells enriched from blood (not recorded which). The receptors stem from a man under 40 who had been exposed to COVID-19.

This clone showed up just once. CDR3 loop: CASSLGAGNTIYF. In DNA form, the CDR3 reads TGTGCCAGCAGCTTAGGGGCAGGAAACACCATATATTTT. The chain has TRBV13 and TRBJ1-3; D unclear. CDR3 size: 13 residues. V gave up 0 bases and J gave up 4 bases, with 4 bases separating them. From germline, CDR1 is PRHDT and CDR2 FYEKMQ (reference sequence). The full variable domain, in which reference TRBV13 and TRBJ1-3 provide the parts outside the CDR3, is AAGVIQSPRHLIKEKRETATLKCYPIPRHDTVYWYQQGPGQDPQFLISFYEKMQSDKGSIPDRFSAQQFSDYHSELNMSSLELGDSALYFCASSLGAGNTIYFGEGSWLTVV.

The rearrangement uses TRBV3-1 (or the pseudogene TRBV3-2) and TRBJ1-1; D remains unclear. The CDR3 runs 14 residues. Germline assignment: CDR1 LGHDT and CDR2 YNNKEL (reference sequence). Trimming cost V 5 bases and J 2 bases, with 12 bases left between them. The DNA of the CDR3 is TGTGCCAGCAGCGACACGAAGATAAACACTGAAGCTTTCTTT. It is translated as CASSDTKINTEAFF.

In this sample, this clone turned up once. The chain uses TRBV5-5 and TRBJ1-4, with a weak D call TRBD1 (6 bases). The germline CDR1 and CDR2 sequences are SGHKS and YYEKEE (reference sequence). V lost 0 bases and J lost 1, with 13 bases in between. The CDR3 has 17 amino acids. The CDR3 bases are TGTGCCAGCAGCTTGGTTGCAGGGGTAGGAACTAATGAAAAACTGTTTTTT. Translating it yields CASSLVAGVGTNEKLFF. The variable domain in full, completed from reference TRBV5-5 and TRBJ1-4, reads DAGVTQSPTHLIKTRGQQVTLRCSPISGHKSVSWYQQVLGQGPQFIFQYYEKEERGRGNFPDRFSARQFPNYSSELNVNALLLGDSALYLCASSLVAGVGTNEKLFFGSGTQLSVL.

This clone was counted between two and nine times. The chain uses TRBV5-1 and TRBJ1-1, with 9 bases identical to TRBD1. The CDR3 covers 14 residues. Germline V gene sequence: CDR1 SGHRS, CDR2 YFSETQ. V was clipped by 4 bases and J by 4 bases; unmatched bases: 5. The CDR3 sequence: CASSRGQGVTEAFF. CDR3 bases: TGCGCCAGCAGCAGGGGACAGGGAGTCACTGAAGCTTTCTTT.

The gene calls are TRBV7-2 and TRBJ1-4; D perhaps matches TRBD1 (5 bases). V dropped 4 bases and J dropped 7 bases, with 16 bases sitting between them. This CDR3 comprises 15 residues. Germline lookup yields CDR1 SGHTA and CDR2 FQGNSA. The CDR3 here is CASSSPTETPEKLFF. CDR3 DNA: TGTGCCAGCAGCTCACCGACAGAGACTCCTGAAAAACTGTTTTTT.

The genes are TRBV9 and TRBJ1-5; 9 bases are a match to TRBD1. Germline trimming cut 3 bases from V and 6 bases from J; bases unmatched to any gene: 4. This CDR3 region has 14 residues. The germline V gene encodes CDR1 SGDLS and CDR2 YYNGEE. In DNA form, the CDR3 reads TGTGCCAGCAGCGCCGGGACAGGGCGTCAGCCCCAGCATTTT. This codes for CASSAGTGRQPQHF. Filled out from reference TRBV9 and TRBJ1-5, the complete variable domain reads DSGVTQTPKHLITATGQRVTLRCSPRSGDLSVYWYQQSLDQGLQFLIQYYNGEERAKGNILERFSAQQFPDLHSELNLSSLELGDSALYFCASSAGTGRQPQHFGDGTRLSIL.

The chain carries TRBV11-2 and TRBJ2-7, with TRBD1 identical over 9 bases. CDR1 and CDR2 from the germline V gene are SGHAT and FQNNGV. After removal of 5 bases from V and 2 bases from J, the junction contained 7 bases not matched to a gene. The CDR3 loop spans 15 amino acids. CDR3 bases: TGTGCCAGCAGCCTACAGGGGGCGTTCACCTACGAGCAGTACTTC. Residues: CASSLQGAFTYEQYF.

The genes are TRBV3-1 (or the pseudogene TRBV3-2) and TRBJ2-5, with 10 bases that match TRBD2. V was clipped by 5 bases and J by 5 bases; unmatched bases: 8. Germline V gene data show CDR1 as LGHDT and CDR2 as YNNKEL (reference sequence). The CDR3 spans 15 residues. The CDR3 here is CASSAGTSDVETQYF. In DNA, the CDR3 is TGTGCCAGCAGCGCCGGGACTAGCGATGTCGAGACCCAGTACTTC.

V gene TRBV25-1 combines with J gene TRBJ2-7; a weak D match, TRBD1 (6 bases). The CDR3 is 15 amino acids. Germline values: CDR1 MGHDK, CDR2 SYGVNS. Trimming removed 6 bases at V and 1 base at J, with 16 bases between. CDR3 DNA sequence: TGTGCCAGCAGCATTGCCGGACAGAGGTCCTACGAGCAGTACTTC. This translates into CASSIAGQRSYEQYF.

This clone was seen a few times. The gene calls are TRBV12-3 or TRBV12-4 and TRBJ2-3; D gene ambiguous. The CDR3 sequence is 12 residues long. V lost 6 bases, J lost 0 bases, and 4 bases lay in between. CDR3 sequence: CASRYSTDTQYF. CDR3 nucleotides: TGTGCCAGCAGATATAGCACAGATACGCAGTATTTT.

The J gene is TRBJ1-5, the V gene TRBV6-5; possibly TRBD1 for D (6 bases). The germline V and J ends were trimmed by 7 bases and 1 base, with 11 bases remaining between them. Germline assignment: CDR1 MNHEY and CDR2 SVGAGI. The CDR3 extends over 14 amino acids. CDR3 protein: CASKPGESNQPQHF. Written as DNA, the CDR3 is TGTGCCAGCAAGCCAGGGGAGAGCAATCAGCCCCAGCATTTT.

This chain joins TRBV12-3 or TRBV12-4 and TRBJ1-1; D gene unclear. The CDR3 loop spans 13 amino acids. V shed 5 bases and J shed 1 base, with 8 bases lying between them. DNA of the CDR3: TGTGCCAGCAGTACTACGGAGAACACTGAAGCTTTCTTT. As protein: CASSTTENTEAFF.

J is TRBJ1-1 and V is TRBV5-5, with D possibly TRBD1 on 6 matching bases. The CDR3 length is 14 residues. Trimming pared 4 bases from V and 8 bases from J, leaving 18 bases between. The germline gives CDR1 SGHKS, CDR2 YYEKEE (reference sequence). The CDR3 DNA is TGTGCCAGCAGCCACCCCCCCGCAGGGGAGGAAGCTTTCTTT. Translating gives CASSHPPAGEEAFF.

The CDR3, as DNA: TGCGCCAGCAGCCAATCAGGGGAAATGGCCGGGGCCAACGTCCTGACTTTC. Protein: CASSQSGEMAGANVLTF. The genes are TRBV4-3 and TRBJ2-6, with D maybe TRBD1 (6 bases). Deletions cut 2 bases from V and 4 bases from J, with 15 bases between. This CDR3 comprises 17 residues. Per the germline V gene, CDR1 is LGHNA and CDR2 is YSLEER.

The chain employs TRBV3-1 (or the pseudogene TRBV3-2) and TRBJ1-2; a possible D gene is TRBD1 (6 bases). Trimming shortened V by 4 bases and J by 10 bases, and 13 bases separated the two germline ends. The germline V gene encodes CDR1 LGHDT and CDR2 YNNKEL (reference sequence). This CDR3 contains 12 residues. DNA of the CDR3: TGTGCCAGCAGCCTTATCAACAGGGACTACACCTTC. It yields the protein CASSLINRDYTF.

This chain uses TRBV2 with TRBJ1-4; possibly TRBD1 for D (5 bases). This CDR3 comprises 14 residues. Trimming pared 6 bases from V and 8 bases from J, leaving 16 bases between. Looked up from germline, CDR1 is SNHLY and CDR2 is FYNNEI. CDR3 bases: TGTGCCAGCAGCCTCCCAGGGAATCTAGAAAAACTGTTTTTT. Amino acids: CASSLPGNLEKLFF.

The rearrangement links TRBV12-3 or TRBV12-4 to TRBJ2-1; weak D call: TRBD2 (5 bases). The CDR3 is 12 residues long. V lost 3 bases to trimming and J lost 13 bases, with 13 bases between them. The CDR3 DNA is TGTGCCAGCAGTTTTCGACCGGACTCTCAGTTCTTC. Its protein is CASSFRPDSQFF.

This clone was counted between two and nine times. The gene calls are TRBV9 and TRBJ1-1; D unclear. Germline-derived CDR1 and CDR2 are SGDLS and YYNGEE. The CDR3 has 12 residues. Trimming removed 3 bases from V and 7 bases from J, with 10 bases in between. The CDR3 protein is CASSAHSYEAFF. In DNA form, the CDR3 reads TGTGCCAGCAGCGCCCACAGTTATGAAGCTTTCTTT. Based on the CDR3 plus reference TRBV9 and TRBJ1-1, the full variable domain is DSGVTQTPKHLITATGQRVTLRCSPRSGDLSVYWYQQSLDQGLQFLIQYYNGEERAKGNILERFSAQQFPDLHSELNLSSLELGDSALYFCASSAHSYEAFFGQGTRLTVV.

The J gene is TRBJ1-5, the V gene TRBV12-5; perhaps TRBD1 as D (5 bases). The CDR3 spans 12 residues. Germline V lookup: CDR1 LGHNT, CDR2 FRNRAP. The germline V and J ends were trimmed by 10 bases and 11 bases, with 18 bases remaining between them. CDR3 loop: CATGGPSGSQHF. As DNA, the CDR3 is TGTGCTACGGGGGGACCGTCCGGGTCCCAGCATTTT.

V and J are TRBV9 and TRBJ1-1, with 9 bases that match TRBD1. V trimming: 3 bases; J trimming: 4 bases; junction bases outside the gene matches: 7. This CDR3 contains 15 residues. Germline CDR1 is SGDLS and CDR2 is YYNGEE. CDR3 region: CASSESGQGSTEAFF. The CDR3 nucleotides read TGTGCCAGCAGCGAATCGGGACAGGGTTCCACTGAAGCTTTCTTT. Full variable domain (rest looked up from reference TRBV9 and TRBJ1-1): DSGVTQTPKHLITATGQRVTLRCSPRSGDLSVYWYQQSLDQGLQFLIQYYNGEERAKGNILERFSAQQFPDLHSELNLSSLELGDSALYFCASSESGQGSTEAFFGQGTRLTVV.